Below, 4 T cell receptor beta chains from the same sample are listed, as sequenced in a study of T-cell memory formation after mild COVID-19. In TCRdb, the 5' RACE reads were re-called with MiXCR into one record per CDR3 protein. The sample has roughly 190,000 distinct CDR3 sequences, about 10% seen once. Input material: PBMCs or a T cell subset sorted from them (not recorded which). All receptors come from a man aged 18 to 29 who had mild COVID-19 (a few samples of this study predate the infection). Cell type and time point are not known.

This clonotype has just a few counts. V gene TRBV7-3 combines with J gene TRBJ1-1; D possibly corresponds to TRBD1 (6 bases). The CDR3 extends over 13 amino acids. The germline CDR1 and CDR2 sequences are SGHTA and FQGTGA. With 7 bases removed from V and 4 bases from J, the gap between germline ends came to 13 bases. The CDR3 DNA is TGTGCCAGCACGGAGGGGGTTGGCACTGAAGCTTTCTTT. Its protein product is CASTEGVGTEAFF.

This clonotype occurred a few times. The chain recombines TRBV5-5 with TRBJ2-3, with no clear D. CDR3 length equals 13 residues. The V end lost 4 bases, the J end lost 5 bases, and 11 bases lay between the germline ends. The germline CDR1 and CDR2 sequences are SGHKS and YYEKEE (reference sequence). CDR3 amino acids: CASSRISRDTQYF. The CDR3 DNA is TGTGCCAGCAGCCGTATATCACGAGATACGCAGTATTTT.

This sequence joins TRBV5-1 and TRBJ1-5; D might be TRBD1 (5 bases). The CDR3 has 15 residues. V was trimmed by 0 bases and J by 2 bases, leaving 9 bases between them. Per the germline V gene, CDR1 is SGHRS and CDR2 is YFSETQ. In nucleotides, the CDR3 is TGCGCCAGCAGCTTGGGGGGGATCGGCAATCAGCCCCAGCATTTT. Its protein product is CASSLGGIGNQPQHF.

This clonotype was counted only a few times. CDR3 coding DNA: TGTGCCAGCAGCCTGGGACAGGGTGTTGAAGCTTTCTTT. Amino acid sequence: CASSLGQGVEAFF. The rearrangement joins TRBV7-6 to TRBJ1-1; 9 nucleotides match TRBD1. V gave up 5 bases and J gave up 7 bases; unmatched junction bases: 5. The CDR3 consists of 13 residues. The V gene's germline CDR1 is SGHVS and CDR2 FNYEAQ.